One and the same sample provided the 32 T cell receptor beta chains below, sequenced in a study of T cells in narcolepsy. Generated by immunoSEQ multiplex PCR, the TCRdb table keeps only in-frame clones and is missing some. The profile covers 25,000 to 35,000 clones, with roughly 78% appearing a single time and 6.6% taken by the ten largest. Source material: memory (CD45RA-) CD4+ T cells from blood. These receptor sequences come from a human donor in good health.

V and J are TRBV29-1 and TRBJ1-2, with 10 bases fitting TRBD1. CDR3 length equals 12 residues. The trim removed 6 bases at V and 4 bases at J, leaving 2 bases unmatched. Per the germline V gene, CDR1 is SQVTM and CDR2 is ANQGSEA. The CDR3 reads CSVWTGGYGYTF. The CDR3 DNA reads TGCAGCGTCTGGACAGGGGGCTATGGCTACACCTTC.

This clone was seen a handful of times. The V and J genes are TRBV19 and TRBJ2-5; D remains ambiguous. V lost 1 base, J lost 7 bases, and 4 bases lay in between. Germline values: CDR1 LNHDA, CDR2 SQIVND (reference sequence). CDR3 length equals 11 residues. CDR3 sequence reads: CASSIGGTQYF. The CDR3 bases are TGTGCCAGTAGTATAGGAGGGACCCAGTACTTC.

The CDR3 coding sequence is TGTGCCAGCAGGATCACAGGGGCTGGAAACACCATATATTTT. Amino acid sequence: CASRITGAGNTIYF. The chain has TRBV6-1 and TRBJ1-3; 7 bases match TRBD1. V lost 6 bases and J lost 2; bases outside the gene matches: 4. The CDR3 runs to 14 residues. Germline CDR1 MNHNS, CDR2 SASEGT.

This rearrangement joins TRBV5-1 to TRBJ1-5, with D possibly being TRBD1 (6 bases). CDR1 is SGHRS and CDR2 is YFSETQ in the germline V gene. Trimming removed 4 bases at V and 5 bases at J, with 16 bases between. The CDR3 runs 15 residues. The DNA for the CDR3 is TGCGCCAGCAGCCCCGGGGGGGCCCCGCATCAGCCCCAGCATTTT. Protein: CASSPGGAPHQPQHF.

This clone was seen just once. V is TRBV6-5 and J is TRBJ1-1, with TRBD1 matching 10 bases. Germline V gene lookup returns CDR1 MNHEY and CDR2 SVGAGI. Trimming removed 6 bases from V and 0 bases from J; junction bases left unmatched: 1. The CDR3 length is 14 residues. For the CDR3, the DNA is TGTGCCAGCAGGGGACAGGGGCTGAACACTGAAGCTTTCTTT. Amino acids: CASRGQGLNTEAFF.

Here the CDR3 reads CASSLQYRGEQFF. The CDR3 bases are TGTGCCAGCAGCTTACAGTACCGCGGTGAGCAGTTCTTC. The genes are TRBV7-3 and TRBJ2-1; D is unresolved. The germline V gene encodes CDR1 SGHTA and CDR2 FQGTGA. The CDR3 has 13 residues. V gave up 2 bases and J gave up 9 bases, with 11 bases separating them.

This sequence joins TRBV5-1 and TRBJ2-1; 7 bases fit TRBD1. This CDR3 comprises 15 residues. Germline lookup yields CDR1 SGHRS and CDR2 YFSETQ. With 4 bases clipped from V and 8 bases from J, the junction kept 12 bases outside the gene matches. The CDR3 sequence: CASSPDRARYDEQFF. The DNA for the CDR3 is TGCGCCAGCAGCCCCGACAGGGCTAGGTACGATGAGCAGTTCTTC. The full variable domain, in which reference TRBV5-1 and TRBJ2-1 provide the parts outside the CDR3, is KAGVTQTPRYLIKTRGQQVTLSCSPISGHRSVSWYQQTPGQGLQFLFEYFSETQRNKGNFPGRFSGRQFSNSRSEMNVSTLELGDSALYLCASSPDRARYDEQFFGPGTRLTVL.

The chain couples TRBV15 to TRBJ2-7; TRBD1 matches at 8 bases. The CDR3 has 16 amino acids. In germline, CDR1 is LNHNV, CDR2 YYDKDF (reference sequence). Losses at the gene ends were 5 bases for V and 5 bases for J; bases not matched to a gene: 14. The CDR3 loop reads CATSSRPGTGGNEQYF. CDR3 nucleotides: TGTGCCACCAGCTCACGCCCCGGGACAGGCGGAAACGAGCAGTACTTC.

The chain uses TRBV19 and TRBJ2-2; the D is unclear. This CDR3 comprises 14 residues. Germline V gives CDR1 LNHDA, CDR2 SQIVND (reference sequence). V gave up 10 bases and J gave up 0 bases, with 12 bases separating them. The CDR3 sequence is CATKKGANTGELFF. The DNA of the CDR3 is TGTGCCACCAAAAAGGGTGCGAACACCGGGGAGCTGTTTTTT.

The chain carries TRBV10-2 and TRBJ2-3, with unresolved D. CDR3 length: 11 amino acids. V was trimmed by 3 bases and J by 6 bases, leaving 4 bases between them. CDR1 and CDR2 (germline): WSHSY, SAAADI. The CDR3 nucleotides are TGCGCCAGCAGTGATCCGGATACGCAGTATTTT. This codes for CASSDPDTQYF.

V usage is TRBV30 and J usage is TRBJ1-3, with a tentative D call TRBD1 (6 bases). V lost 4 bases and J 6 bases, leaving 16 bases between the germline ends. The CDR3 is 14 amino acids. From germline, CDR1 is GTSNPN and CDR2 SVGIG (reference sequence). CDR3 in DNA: TGTGCCTGGAACAGGGAGGTAATGGAAAACACCATATATTTT. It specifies CAWNREVMENTIYF.

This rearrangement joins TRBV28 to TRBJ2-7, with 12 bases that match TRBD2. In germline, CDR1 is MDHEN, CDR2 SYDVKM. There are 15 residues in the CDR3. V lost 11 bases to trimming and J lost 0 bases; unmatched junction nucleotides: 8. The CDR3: CASTSGGYSSYEQYF. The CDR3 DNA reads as TGTGCCTCAACTAGCGGGGGGTATAGCTCCTACGAGCAGTACTTC.

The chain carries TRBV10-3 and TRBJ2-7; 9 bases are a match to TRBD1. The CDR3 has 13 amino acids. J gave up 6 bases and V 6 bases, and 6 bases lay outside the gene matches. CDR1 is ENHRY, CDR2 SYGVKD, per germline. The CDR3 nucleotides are TGTGCCATCAGGGGACAGGGTGTGGGCGAGCAGTACTTC. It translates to CAIRGQGVGEQYF.

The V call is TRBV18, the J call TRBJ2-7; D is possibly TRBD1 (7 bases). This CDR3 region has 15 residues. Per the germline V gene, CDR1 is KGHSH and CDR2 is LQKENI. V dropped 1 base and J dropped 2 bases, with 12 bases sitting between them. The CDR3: CASSPRFRGAYEQYF. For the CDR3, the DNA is TGTGCCAGCTCACCACGTTTCAGGGGGGCCTACGAGCAGTACTTC.

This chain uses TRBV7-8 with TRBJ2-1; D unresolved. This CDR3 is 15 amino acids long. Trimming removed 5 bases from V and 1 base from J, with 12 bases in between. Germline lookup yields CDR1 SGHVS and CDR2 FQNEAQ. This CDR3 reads CASSTSENSYNEQFF. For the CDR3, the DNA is TGTGCCAGCAGCACTTCGGAGAATTCCTACAATGAGCAGTTCTTC.

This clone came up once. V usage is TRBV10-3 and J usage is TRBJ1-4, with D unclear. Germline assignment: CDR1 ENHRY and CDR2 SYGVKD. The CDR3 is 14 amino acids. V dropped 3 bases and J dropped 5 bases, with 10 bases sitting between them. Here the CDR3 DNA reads TGTGCCATCAGTGAAGGACCCAGAAATGAAAAACTGTTTTTT. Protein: CAISEGPRNEKLFF.

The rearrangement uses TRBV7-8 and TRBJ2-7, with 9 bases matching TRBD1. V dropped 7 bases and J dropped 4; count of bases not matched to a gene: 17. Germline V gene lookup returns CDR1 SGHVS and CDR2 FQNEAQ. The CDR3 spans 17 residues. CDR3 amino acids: CASTLQPPGTGRYEQYF. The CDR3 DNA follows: TGTGCCAGCACCCTACAGCCCCCCGGGACAGGGCGGTACGAGCAGTACTTC.

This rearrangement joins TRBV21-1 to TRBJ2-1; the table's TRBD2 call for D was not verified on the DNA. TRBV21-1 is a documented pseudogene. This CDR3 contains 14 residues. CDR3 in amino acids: CASVGGLIEDEQFF. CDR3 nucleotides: TGTGCCAGCGTCGGCGGCCTTATCGAGGATGAGCAGTTCTTC.

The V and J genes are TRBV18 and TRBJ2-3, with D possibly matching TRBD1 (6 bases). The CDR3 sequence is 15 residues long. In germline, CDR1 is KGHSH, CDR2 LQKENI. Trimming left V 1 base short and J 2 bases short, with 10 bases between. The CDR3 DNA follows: TGTGCCAGCTCACCACTGGGGGCGGACACAGATACGCAGTATTTT. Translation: CASSPLGADTDTQYF.

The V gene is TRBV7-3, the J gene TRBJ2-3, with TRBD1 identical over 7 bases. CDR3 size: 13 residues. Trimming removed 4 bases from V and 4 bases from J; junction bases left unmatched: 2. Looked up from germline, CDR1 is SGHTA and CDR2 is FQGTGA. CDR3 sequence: CASSSQGADTQYF. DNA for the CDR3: TGTGCCAGCAGCTCCCAGGGGGCAGATACGCAGTATTTT. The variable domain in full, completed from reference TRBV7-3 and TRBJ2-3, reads GAGVSQTPSNKVTEKGKYVELRCDPISGHTALYWYRQSLGQGPEFLIYFQGTGAADDSGLPNDRFFAVRPEGSVSTLKIQRTERGDSAVYLCASSSQGADTQYFGPGTRLTVL.

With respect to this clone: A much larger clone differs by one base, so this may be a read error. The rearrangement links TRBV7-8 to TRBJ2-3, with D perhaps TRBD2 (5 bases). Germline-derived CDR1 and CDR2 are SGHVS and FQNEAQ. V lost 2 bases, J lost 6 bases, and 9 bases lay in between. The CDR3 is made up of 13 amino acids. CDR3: CASSLYGEDTQYF. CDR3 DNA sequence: TGTGCCAGCAGCTTATACGGGGAGGATACGCAGTATTTT. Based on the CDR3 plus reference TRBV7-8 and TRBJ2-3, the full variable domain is GAGVSQSPRYKVAKRGQDVALRCDPISGHVSLFWYQQALGQGPEFLTYFQNEAQLDKSGLPSDRFFAERPEGSVSTLKIQRTQQEDSAVYLCASSLYGEDTQYFGPGTRLTVL.

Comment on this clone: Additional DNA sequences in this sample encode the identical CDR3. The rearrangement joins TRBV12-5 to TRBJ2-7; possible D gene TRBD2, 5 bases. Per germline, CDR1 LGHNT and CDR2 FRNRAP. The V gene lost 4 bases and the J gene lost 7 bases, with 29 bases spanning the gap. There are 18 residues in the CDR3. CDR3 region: CASGSGEGFSPDYYEQYF. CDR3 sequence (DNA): TGTGCTAGTGGTTCTGGCGAGGGCTTCAGTCCCGATTACTATGAGCAGTACTTC.

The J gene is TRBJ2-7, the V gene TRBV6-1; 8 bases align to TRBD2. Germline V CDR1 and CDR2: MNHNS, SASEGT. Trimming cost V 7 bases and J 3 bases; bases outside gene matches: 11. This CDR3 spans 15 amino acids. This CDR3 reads CASMVLSGSVYEQYF. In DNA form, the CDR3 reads TGTGCCAGCATGGTTTTGAGCGGGAGTGTCTACGAGCAGTACTTC.

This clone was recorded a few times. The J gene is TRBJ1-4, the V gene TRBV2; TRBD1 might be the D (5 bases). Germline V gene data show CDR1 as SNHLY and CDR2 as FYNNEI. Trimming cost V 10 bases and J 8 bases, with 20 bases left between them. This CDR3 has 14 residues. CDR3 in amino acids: CATRGLAGREKLFF. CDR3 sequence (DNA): TGTGCCACCCGGGGCTTGGCAGGGAGGGAAAAACTGTTTTTT.

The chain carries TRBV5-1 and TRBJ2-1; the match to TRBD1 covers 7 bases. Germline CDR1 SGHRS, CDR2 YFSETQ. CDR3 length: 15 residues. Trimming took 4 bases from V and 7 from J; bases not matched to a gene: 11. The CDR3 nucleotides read TGCGCCAGCAGCGGGACAGCCTTTATCACGAATGAGCAGTTCTTC. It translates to CASSGTAFITNEQFF.

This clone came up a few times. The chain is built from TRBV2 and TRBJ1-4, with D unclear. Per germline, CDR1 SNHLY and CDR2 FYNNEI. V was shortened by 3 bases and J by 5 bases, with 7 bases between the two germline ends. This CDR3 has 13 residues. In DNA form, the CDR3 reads TGTGCCAGCAGTGAGGAAATCAATGAAAAACTGTTTTTT. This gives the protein CASSEEINEKLFF.

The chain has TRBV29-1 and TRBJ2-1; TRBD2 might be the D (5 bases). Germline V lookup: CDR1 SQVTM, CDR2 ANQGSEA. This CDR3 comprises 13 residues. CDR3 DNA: TGCGGATGGATCGGGAATTCCTACAATGAGCAGTTCTTC. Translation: CGWIGNSYNEQFF.

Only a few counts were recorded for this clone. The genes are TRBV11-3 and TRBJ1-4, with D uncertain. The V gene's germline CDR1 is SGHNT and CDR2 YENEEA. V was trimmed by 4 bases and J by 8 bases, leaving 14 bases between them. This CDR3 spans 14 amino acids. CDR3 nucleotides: TGTGCCAGCAGCTACCAACCGGGTTGGGAAAAACTGTTTTTT. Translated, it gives CASSYQPGWEKLFF.

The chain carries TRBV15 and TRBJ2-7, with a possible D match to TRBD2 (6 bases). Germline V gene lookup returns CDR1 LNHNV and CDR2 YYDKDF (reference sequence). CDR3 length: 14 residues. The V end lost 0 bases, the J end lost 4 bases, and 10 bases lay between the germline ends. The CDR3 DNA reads TGTGCCACCAGCAGAGAGGTCGGGGGTTACGAGCAGTACTTC. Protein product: CATSREVGGYEQYF.

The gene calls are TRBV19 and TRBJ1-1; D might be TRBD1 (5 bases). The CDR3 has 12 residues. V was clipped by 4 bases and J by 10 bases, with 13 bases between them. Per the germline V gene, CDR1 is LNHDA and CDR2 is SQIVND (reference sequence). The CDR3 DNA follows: TGTGCCAGTAGTACGACAACGGGGCTAGCTTTCTTT. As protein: CASSTTTGLAFF.

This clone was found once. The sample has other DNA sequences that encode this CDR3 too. This chain's CDR3 is CASSPTGDYGYTF. The CDR3 coding sequence is TGTGCCAGCAGTCCGACAGGGGACTATGGCTACACCTTC. The rearrangement uses TRBV6-6 and TRBJ1-2, with 8 bases that match TRBD1. CDR1 and CDR2 (germline): MNHNY, SVGAGI (reference sequence). The CDR3 has 13 amino acids. Trimming at V came to 5 bases and at J to 3 bases, leaving 2 bases not matched to a gene.

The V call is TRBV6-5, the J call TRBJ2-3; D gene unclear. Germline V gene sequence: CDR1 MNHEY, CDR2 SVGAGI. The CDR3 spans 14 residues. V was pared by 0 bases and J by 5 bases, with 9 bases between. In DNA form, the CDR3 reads TGTGCCAGCAGTTACTCTAGGACGGTAGATACGCAGTATTTT. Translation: CASSYSRTVDTQYF.